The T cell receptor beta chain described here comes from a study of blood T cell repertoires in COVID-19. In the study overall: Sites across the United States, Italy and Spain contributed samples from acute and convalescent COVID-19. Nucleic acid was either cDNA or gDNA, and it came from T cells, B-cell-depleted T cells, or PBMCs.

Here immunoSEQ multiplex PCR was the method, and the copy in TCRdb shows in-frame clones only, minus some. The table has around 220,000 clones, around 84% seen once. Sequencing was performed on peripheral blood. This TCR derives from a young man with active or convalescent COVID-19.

CDR3: CASSPGSPNYEQYF. The CDR3 bases are TGTGCCAGCAGCCCAGGGTCACCCAACTACGAGCAGTACTTC. The chain couples TRBV7-2 to TRBJ2-7; possibly TRBD1 for D (5 bases). The CDR3 covers 14 residues. Germline CDR1 SGHTA, CDR2 FQGNSA. The V and J ends lost 5 bases and 3 bases respectively, with 14 bases between them.